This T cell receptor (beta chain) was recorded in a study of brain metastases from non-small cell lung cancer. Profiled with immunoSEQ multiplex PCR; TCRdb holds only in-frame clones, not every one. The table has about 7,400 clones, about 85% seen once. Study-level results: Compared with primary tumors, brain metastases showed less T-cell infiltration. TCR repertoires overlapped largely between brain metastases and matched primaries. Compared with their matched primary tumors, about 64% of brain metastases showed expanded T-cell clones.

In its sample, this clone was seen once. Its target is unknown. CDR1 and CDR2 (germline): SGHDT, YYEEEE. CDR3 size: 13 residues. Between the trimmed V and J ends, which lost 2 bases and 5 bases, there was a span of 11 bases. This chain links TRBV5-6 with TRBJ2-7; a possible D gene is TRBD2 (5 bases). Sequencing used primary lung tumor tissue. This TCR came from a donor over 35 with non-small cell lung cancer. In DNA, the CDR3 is TGTGCCAGCAGCTTTGGTACGCGGGACGAGCAGTACTTC. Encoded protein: CASSFGTRDEQYF.